This TCR beta chain was profiled in a study of T cells in Graves' hyperthyroidism and ophthalmopathy. Study observations and caveats: Stable hyperthyroidism was separated from ophthalmopathy by a model based on 13 V-J features.

Stable disease denoted Graves' hyperthyroidism without ophthalmopathy progression within 18 months. Using more than 7.5 ml of fresh peripheral blood, PBMCs were prepared. In this sample, this clonotype turned up a few times. Its antigen is unknown. Using RNA transcripts as the source, TCR beta CDR3 regions were amplified. When the TCR CDR3 underwent first-round RT-PCR, the HTBI primer set was used. TCRdb recomputed calls from the multiplex PCR reads with MiXCR, one row per CDR3 protein. The repertoire holds hundreds of thousands of distinct CDR3 sequences, with around 15% as singletons. Source material: blood. The sequence was collected from a woman between 18 and 30 years old with Graves' hyperthyroidism.

The CDR3 DNA reads as TGTGCCAGCACACCGCGGGCTAGCTCCTACGAGCAGTACTTC. Residues: CASTPRASSYEQYF. This chain joins TRBV6-2 or TRBV6-3 and TRBJ2-7, with D perhaps matching TRBD2 (5 bases). Trimming left V 7 bases short and J 0 bases short, with 13 bases between. This CDR3 has 14 residues. Germline assignment: CDR1 MNHEY and CDR2 SVGEGT.